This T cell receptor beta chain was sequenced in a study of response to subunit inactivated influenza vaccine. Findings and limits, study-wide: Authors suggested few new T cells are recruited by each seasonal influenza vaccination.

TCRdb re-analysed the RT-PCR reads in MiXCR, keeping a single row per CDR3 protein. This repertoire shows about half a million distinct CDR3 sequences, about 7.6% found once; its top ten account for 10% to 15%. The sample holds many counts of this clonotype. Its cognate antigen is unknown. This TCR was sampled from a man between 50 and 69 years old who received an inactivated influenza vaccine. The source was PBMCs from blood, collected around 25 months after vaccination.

The CDR3 is CASSLVGGTTEQFF. The DNA for the CDR3 is TGTGCCAGCAGTCTCGTCGGGGGGACAACTGAGCAGTTCTTC. The chain has TRBV6-1 and TRBJ2-1; possible D gene TRBD2, 7 bases. Germline V gives CDR1 MNHNS, CDR2 SASEGT. There are 14 residues in the CDR3. The germline V and J ends were trimmed by 5 bases and 9 bases, with 17 bases remaining between them.